The rows below give T cell receptor beta chains drawn from one sample of a study of T cells after yellow fever vaccination. TCRdb analysed the 5' RACE reads with MiXCR anew, one entry per CDR3 protein. Counted here are some 300,000 distinct CDR3 sequences, about 10% occurring once; the ten biggest clones make up 3.3%. Sequenced material: CD4+ T cells sorted from PBMCs, taken 45 days after the yellow fever booster vaccination. The receptor source for this set is a man between 18 and 35 years old who received the YFV17D yellow fever vaccine. Each CDR3 is given with its conserved first and last residue. The order of the fields is J gene, D gene, V gene, clone size, CDR3 protein, CDR3 DNA. The D gene is left open where the match is weak. Clone size appears in some rows only: once, few, many, or a class for an expanded clone.

TRBJ2-4	.	TRBV2	.	CASSDGAARNIQYF	TGTGCCAGCAGTGATGGCGCAGCGAGGAACATTCAGTACTTC
TRBJ1-1	.	TRBV6-5	.	CASVGQSTEAFF	TGTGCCAGCGTTGGACAGAGCACTGAAGCTTTCTTT
TRBJ1-1	.	TRBV19	many	CASSEAHTEAFF	TGTGCCAGTAGCGAGGCACACACTGAAGCTTTCTTT
TRBJ2-5	.	TRBV5-4	.	CASSKTAAQETQYF	TGTGCCAGCTCCAAAACGGCAGCCCAAGAGACCCAGTACTTC
TRBJ2-5	.	TRBV6-2/TRBV6-3	few	CASSPGDGPPETQYF	TGTGCCAGCAGTCCAGGGGACGGACCTCCGGAGACCCAGTACTTC
TRBJ1-4	.	TRBV7-6	.	CASSSLGGRFANEKLFF	TGTGCCAGCAGCTCACTTGGGGGACGATTCGCTAATGAAAAACTGTTTTTT
TRBJ2-2	.	TRBV28	.	CASSFPGANTGELFF	TGTGCCAGCAGTTTCCCCGGGGCCAACACCGGGGAGCTGTTTTTT
TRBJ1-2	.	TRBV7-2	.	CASRRGRANYGYTF	TGTGCCAGCAGAAGGGGGAGAGCTAACTATGGCTACACCTTC
TRBJ1-2	TRBD1	TRBV12-3/TRBV12-4	many	CASSQGQGYGYTF	TGCGCCAGCAGCCAAGGACAGGGCTATGGCTACACCTTC
TRBJ2-3	.	TRBV10-3	.	CAIRDTTDTQYF	TGTGCCATCAGGGACACCACAGATACGCAGTATTTT
TRBJ2-7	TRBD1	TRBV10-3	many	CAISDPDRAHEQYF	TGTGCCATCAGTGATCCGGACAGGGCCCACGAGCAGTACTTC
TRBJ2-7	.	TRBV19	few	CASSMGDRTYF	TGTGCCAGTAGTATGGGGGACCGCACGTACTTC
TRBJ1-1	TRBD1	TRBV3-1	few	CASSQRDRGTEAFF	TGTGCCAGCAGCCAAAGAGACAGGGGCACTGAAGCTTTCTTT
TRBJ1-2	.	TRBV20-1	.	CSAQTGYGYTF	TGCAGTGCTCAGACAGGCTATGGCTACACCTTC
TRBJ2-7	TRBD1	TRBV20-1	.	CSARQGQGGYEQYF	TGCAGTGCGAGGCAGGGACAGGGCGGTTACGAGCAGTACTTC
TRBJ2-7	.	TRBV7-2	.	CASSLDPTRAYEQYF	TGTGCCAGCAGCTTAGACCCGACTAGGGCCTACGAGCAGTACTTC
TRBJ2-6	.	TRBV7-9	few	CASSSPRGYGANVLTF	TGTGCCAGCAGCTCCCCTAGGGGGTACGGGGCCAACGTCCTGACTTTC
TRBJ1-1	.	TRBV6-5	.	CASSYRAGPGNTEAFF	TGTGCCAGCAGTTACCGAGCGGGGCCGGGGAACACTGAAGCTTTCTTT
TRBJ2-7	TRBD1	TRBV4-2	.	CASSQGQADEQYF	TGTGCCAGCAGCCAGGGACAGGCGGACGAGCAGTACTTC
TRBJ2-1	TRBD2	TRBV7-6	many	CASSTSGGNEQFF	TGTGCCAGCAGCACTAGCGGGGGCAATGAGCAGTTCTTC
TRBJ2-5	.	TRBV28	few	CASSLEAEGTQYF	TGTGCCAGCAGTTTAGAGGCCGAGGGGACCCAGTACTTC
TRBJ1-5	.	TRBV12-3/TRBV12-4	few	CASSDSVNQPQHF	TGTGCCAGCAGTGATTCCGTAAATCAGCCCCAGCATTTT
TRBJ2-5	.	TRBV5-1	.	CASSIHLWAEGQETQYF	TGCGCCAGCAGCATACACCTATGGGCCGAGGGGCAAGAGACCCAGTACTTC
TRBJ2-7	.	TRBV3-1	few	CATTGPSYEQYF	TGTGCCACCACCGGGCCCTCCTACGAGCAGTACTTC
TRBJ1-2	.	TRBV6-5	many	CASSYLGRSLYGYTF	TGTGCCAGCAGTTACCTCGGGCGTTCTTTATATGGCTACACCTTC
TRBJ1-5	.	TRBV30	.	CAWSRGSDGNQPQHF	TGTGCCTGGAGTAGGGGAAGCGATGGCAATCAGCCCCAGCATTTT
TRBJ1-5	TRBD1	TRBV10-3	once	CAIRESLQGNQPQHF	TGTGCCATCAGGGAATCTCTACAGGGGAATCAGCCCCAGCATTTT
TRBJ2-3	.	TRBV7-2	.	CASSSDRVPYF	TGTGCCAGCAGCTCCGACCGCGTCCCGTATTTT
TRBJ2-3	.	TRBV12-3/TRBV12-4	few	CASRTVSTDTQYF	TGTGCCAGTAGGACGGTTAGCACAGATACGCAGTATTTT
TRBJ2-4	.	TRBV7-2	.	CASSEGFFDIQYF	TGTGCCAGCAGCGAGGGTTTTTTTGACATTCAGTACTTC
TRBJ1-1	.	TRBV4-3	many	CASSQDFVRPANTEAFF	TGCGCCAGCAGCCAAGATTTCGTTCGTCCGGCGAACACTGAAGCTTTCTTT
TRBJ1-4	TRBD1	TRBV2	.	CASGPLQGANEKLFF	TGTGCCAGCGGTCCTCTACAGGGGGCTAATGAAAAACTGTTTTTT
TRBJ2-3	TRBD1	TRBV7-9	few	CASSSGQGATDTQYF	TGTGCCAGCAGCTCCGGACAGGGGGCTACGGATACGCAGTATTTT
TRBJ2-1	TRBD2	TRBV29-1	few	CSAQTSGGSYNEQFF	TGCAGCGCACAAACTAGCGGGGGCTCCTACAATGAGCAGTTCTTC
TRBJ1-2	.	TRBV7-9	.	CASSSSLRGGYTF	TGTGCCAGCAGCTCCTCCTTAAGGGGAGGCTACACCTTC
TRBJ2-5	TRBD2	TRBV6-6	.	CASSWSSGGGETQYF	TGTGCCAGCAGCTGGTCTAGCGGGGGGGGAGAGACCCAGTACTTC
TRBJ2-3	TRBD1	TRBV7-9	many	CASSLGQGNSDTQYF	TGTGCCAGCAGCCTCGGACAGGGGAATTCAGATACGCAGTATTTT
TRBJ2-3	.	TRBV27	few	CASSLKYPPDTQYF	TGTGCCAGCAGTTTAAAGTATCCCCCAGATACGCAGTATTTT
TRBJ1-1	.	TRBV27	few	CASSSGARRGAFF	TGTGCCAGCAGTTCGGGTGCGCGTAGAGGAGCTTTCTTT
TRBJ2-1	.	TRBV7-2	few	CASSLAGTTVQGNEQFF	TGTGCCAGCAGCTTAGCCGGGACCACGGTCCAGGGTAATGAGCAGTTCTTC
TRBJ2-5	TRBD1	TRBV7-9	.	CASSEPLLRQGLGTQYF	TGTGCCAGCAGCGAACCGCTCCTCAGACAGGGGTTGGGGACCCAGTACTTC
TRBJ1-1	.	TRBV18	few	CASSPGETEAFF	TGTGCCAGCTCACCGGGGGAGACTGAAGCTTTCTTT
TRBJ2-5	TRBD2	TRBV7-3	few	CASSPTTIAGGKETQYF	TGTGCCAGCAGCCCGACGACTATAGCGGGGGGCAAAGAGACCCAGTACTTC
TRBJ2-2	TRBD1	TRBV4-2	many	CASSGGQGSAGELFF	TGTGCCAGCAGCGGCGGACAGGGGTCGGCCGGGGAGCTGTTTTTT
TRBJ1-5	.	TRBV7-2	few	CASSLRRGLNQPQHF	TGTGCCAGCAGCTTACGCCGGGGGTTAAATCAGCCCCAGCATTTT
TRBJ1-4	.	TRBV7-2	.	CASSFRGSEKLFF	TGTGCCAGCAGCTTCAGAGGGAGTGAAAAACTGTTTTTT
TRBJ1-3	.	TRBV6-1	few	CASSEAGWGSGGNTIYF	TGTGCCAGCAGTGAAGCAGGGTGGGGGTCGGGGGGAAACACCATATATTTT
TRBJ1-2	.	TRBV6-1	few	CASSESVGRNYGYTF	TGTGCCAGCAGTGAATCTGTTGGCAGGAACTATGGCTACACCTTC
TRBJ2-7	TRBD1	TRBV29-1	many	CSVGQGTYEQYF	TGCAGCGTCGGACAGGGGACCTACGAGCAGTACTTC
TRBJ1-5	.	TRBV6-2/TRBV6-3	.	CASSSGGEGQPQHF	TGTGCCAGCAGTTCGGGAGGGGAGGGACAGCCCCAGCATTTT
TRBJ2-1	TRBD1	TRBV18	few	CASSLDRGKVGPFF	TGTGCCAGCTCTCTGGACAGGGGAAAGGTGGGTCCGTTCTTC
TRBJ1-2	.	TRBV3-1	few	CASSQPDAYGYTF	TGTGCCAGCAGCCAGCCGGACGCCTATGGCTACACCTTC
TRBJ1-5	TRBD1	TRBV10-3	.	CAISEGTGVNQPQHF	TGTGCCATCAGTGAGGGGACAGGGGTCAATCAGCCCCAGCATTTT
TRBJ1-3	TRBD1	TRBV5-1	.	CASSLAQGASGNTIYF	TGCGCCAGCAGCTTGGCACAGGGGGCTTCTGGAAACACCATATATTTT
TRBJ2-5	.	TRBV18	.	CASSPPGSERETQYF	TGTGCCAGCTCGCCTCCGGGGAGCGAGAGAGAGACCCAGTACTTC
TRBJ1-2	TRBD1	TRBV6-1	.	CASSEVAGGSGYTF	TGTGCCAGCAGTGAAGTTGCAGGGGGCTCTGGCTACACCTTC
TRBJ1-1	.	TRBV20-1	.	CSAQLDPNTEAFF	TGCAGTGCCCAGCTCGACCCTAACACTGAAGCTTTCTTT
TRBJ2-7	.	TRBV6-2/TRBV6-3	few	CASSPVGAYEQYF	TGTGCCAGCAGCCCTGTAGGGGCCTACGAGCAGTACTTC
TRBJ2-3	.	TRBV3-1	.	CASSRLGVGADTQYF	TGTGCCAGCAGCCGCCTCGGGGTCGGGGCAGATACGCAGTATTTT
TRBJ2-2	.	TRBV3-1	few	CASSHLIRTGELFF	TGTGCCAGCAGCCACCTCATACGCACCGGGGAGCTGTTTTTT